Shown below are 17 T cell receptor beta chains from a single sample sequenced in a study of T cell repertoires in cytomegalovirus infection. For these TCRs, the target antigens are not known. One entry per CDR3 protein results from TCRdb running MiXCR on the reads. The sample lists approximately 83,000 distinct CDR3 sequences; around 25% were seen once. The source was CD8+ T cells from cultured PBMCs, collected from culture after CMV antigen stimulation. These receptors came from a human donor in good health (CMV status not recorded). Some clones in this sample may be carry-over from other donors' samples.

The V call is TRBV3-1, the J call TRBJ2-1; D is perhaps TRBD2 (5 bases). This CDR3 comprises 15 residues. Germline V gene data show CDR1 as LGHDT and CDR2 as YNNKEL (reference sequence). V was cut by 2 bases and J by 5 bases, with 13 bases left in between. The CDR3 is CASSQSSSGNNEQFF. The CDR3 DNA reads as TGTGCCAGCAGCCAAAGTTCGTCGGGGAACAATGAGCAGTTCTTC.

Of note for this clonotype: Given a much more abundant clone one base away, this may be a read error. J is TRBJ2-7 and V is TRBV12-3 or TRBV12-4, with D possibly being TRBD2 (7 bases). This CDR3 is built from 14 residues. V was cut by 6 bases and J by 8 bases, with 20 bases left in between. CDR3 sequence: CASRLGGGPNKQYF. CDR3 in DNA: TGTGCCAGCAGACTAGGGGGGGGGCCGAACAAGCAGTACTTC.

This clonotype has just a few counts. The V and J genes are TRBV9 and TRBJ1-2; D unclear. The CDR3 covers 13 residues. CDR1 is SGDLS and CDR2 is YYNGEE in the germline V gene. With 5 bases removed from V and 2 bases from J, the gap between germline ends came to 10 bases. CDR3: CASSRSQNYGYTF. Written as DNA, the CDR3 is TGTGCCAGCAGTCGGAGCCAGAACTATGGCTACACCTTC.

This clonotype has just a few counts. This chain uses TRBV10-2 with TRBJ1-6; a weak D match, TRBD1 (6 bases). Germline V gene data show CDR1 as WSHSY and CDR2 as SAAADI. The CDR3 spans 15 residues. Between the trimmed V and J ends, which lost 0 bases and 7 bases, there was a span of 10 bases. The CDR3 DNA reads as TGCGCCAGCAGTGAGTCTGGGGGGCGAAATTCACCCCTCCACTTT. Translation: CASSESGGRNSPLHF.

This clonotype was seen a handful of times. The chain carries TRBV27 and TRBJ2-7, with 10 bases matching TRBD2. The CDR3 spans 15 residues. The ends lost 6 bases at V and 3 bases at J; junction bases unmatched: 8. Looked up from germline, CDR1 is MNHEY and CDR2 is SMNVEV (reference sequence). CDR3 in amino acids: CASRPASGRDYEQYF. The CDR3, as DNA: TGTGCCAGCAGGCCAGCTAGCGGGAGAGACTACGAGCAGTACTTC.

Of note for this clonotype: At one boundary the junction diverges from the germline segment, which might be a read error. The rearrangement links TRBV6-2 or TRBV6-3 to TRBJ2-3; TRBD1 matches 9 bases. The germline V gene has CDR1 MNHEY and CDR2 SVGEGT. This CDR3 contains 15 residues. In DNA form, the CDR3 reads TGTGCCAGCAGCTACTGGGACAGGGAAACAGATACGCAGTATTTT. Residues: CASSYWDRETDTQYF.

In this sample, this clonotype turned up a few times. This rearrangement joins TRBV28 to TRBJ2-1, with TRBD2 matching over 13 bases. The CDR3 covers 18 residues. Germline loops: CDR1 MDHEN, CDR2 SYDVKM. V lost 6 bases and J lost 8; bases outside the gene matches: 16. The CDR3 reads CASSVPLAGGDVIDEQFF. The CDR3 DNA is TGTGCCAGCAGCGTCCCACTAGCGGGGGGGGATGTAATCGATGAGCAGTTCTTC.

The chain links TRBV5-6 to TRBJ1-1, with 7 nucleotides matching TRBD1. The CDR3 runs to 13 residues. Germline V CDR1 and CDR2: SGHDT, YYEEEE. V dropped 8 bases and J dropped 1; count of bases not matched to a gene: 5. The DNA of the CDR3 is TGTGCCAGTGACAGGGCCGGGAACACTGAAGCTTTCTTT. Its protein is CASDRAGNTEAFF.

This clonotype occurred a few times. CDR3 bases: TGTGCCAGCAGATATCCCAGACAGGGCGACACAACTAATGAAAAACTGTTTTTT. Translating gives CASRYPRQGDTTNEKLFF. The rearrangement uses TRBV6-5 and TRBJ1-4; 7 nucleotides match TRBD1. This CDR3 has 18 amino acids. J gave up 0 bases and V 6 bases, and 13 bases lay outside the gene matches. CDR1 MNHEY and CDR2 SVGAGI come from the germline V gene.

The rearrangement links TRBV6-6 to TRBJ1-1; D is unclear. The V gene's germline CDR1 is MNHNY and CDR2 SVGAGI (reference sequence). CDR3 length equals 13 residues. V was trimmed by 5 bases and J by 3 bases, leaving 10 bases between them. CDR3 in DNA: TGTGCCAGCAGTCCCTGGTCGGACACTGAAGCTTTCTTT. Protein: CASSPWSDTEAFF.

This clonotype was observed a handful of times. The V call is TRBV7-9, the J call TRBJ1-5; no firm D call. CDR3 length equals 13 residues. Trimming pared 2 bases from V and 5 bases from J, leaving 7 bases between. Germline values: CDR1 SEHNR, CDR2 FQNEAQ (reference sequence). Here the CDR3 reads CASSLREDQPQHF. The DNA of the CDR3 is TGTGCCAGCAGCTTAAGGGAGGATCAGCCCCAGCATTTT.

The rearrangement links TRBV2 to TRBJ1-5; D unresolved. Deletions cut 3 bases from V and 0 bases from J, with 12 bases between. Germline V gene lookup returns CDR1 SNHLY and CDR2 FYNNEI. The CDR3 extends over 16 amino acids. The CDR3 protein is CASSEWLSYSNQPQHF. Written as DNA, the CDR3 is TGTGCCAGCAGTGAGTGGCTCAGCTATAGCAATCAGCCCCAGCATTTT. The full variable domain, completed using reference TRBV2 and TRBJ1-5, is EPEVTQTPSHQVTQMGQEVILRCVPISNHLYFYWYRQILGQKVEFLVSFYNNEISEKSEIFDDQFSVERPDGSNFTLKIRSTKLEDSAMYFCASSEWLSYSNQPQHFGDGTRLSIL.

This clonotype was observed many times. The rearrangement uses TRBV7-8 and TRBJ2-1; 16 nucleotides agree with TRBD2. V trimming: 3 bases; J trimming: 10 bases; junction bases outside the gene matches: 12. Germline values: CDR1 SGHVS, CDR2 FQNEAQ. The CDR3 runs 18 residues. For the CDR3, the DNA is TGTGCCAGCAGCTTGGGGACTAGCGGGGGGGCCCGAGTGGGCGAGCAGTTCTTC. Its protein product is CASSLGTSGGARVGEQFF.

This chain joins TRBV7-9 and TRBJ2-7; D remains ambiguous. Germline CDR1 reads SEHNR; CDR2 reads FQNEAQ (reference sequence). V was clipped by 5 bases and J by 0 bases, with 17 bases between them. CDR3 length equals 16 residues. The CDR3 here is CASSQTGPPTSYEQYF. The CDR3 coding sequence is TGTGCCAGCAGCCAGACCGGACCGCCGACCTCCTACGAGCAGTACTTC.

This clonotype was seen only a few times. The chain couples TRBV27 to TRBJ2-7; maybe TRBD2 (5 bases). Germline V gene lookup returns CDR1 MNHEY and CDR2 SMNVEV (reference sequence). The CDR3 extends over 11 amino acids. V lost 9 bases and J 7 bases, leaving 13 bases between the germline ends. For the CDR3, the DNA is TGTGCCAGTGGAATAGGGAGTGAGCAGTACTTC. Translation: CASGIGSEQYF.

This clonotype was seen ten or more times. This chain joins TRBV27 and TRBJ1-2; TRBD1 might be the D (6 bases). The CDR3 spans 12 residues. Germline V lookup: CDR1 MNHEY, CDR2 SMNVEV (reference sequence). Trimming took 5 bases from V and 10 from J, leaving 14 bases between them. For the CDR3, the DNA is TGTGCCAGCAGTAGGGACACGGTGCACTACACCTTC. It encodes CASSRDTVHYTF.

This clonotype has a count of ten or more. The rearrangement joins TRBV7-8 to TRBJ1-2; 7 bases agree with TRBD1. V lost 1 base to trimming and J lost 8 bases; unmatched junction nucleotides: 16. Germline V gene sequence: CDR1 SGHVS, CDR2 FQNEAQ. There are 17 residues in the CDR3. CDR3: CASSLVFRDRQAGGYTF. For the CDR3, the DNA is TGTGCCAGCAGCTTAGTGTTTCGGGACAGACAAGCGGGAGGCTACACCTTC.